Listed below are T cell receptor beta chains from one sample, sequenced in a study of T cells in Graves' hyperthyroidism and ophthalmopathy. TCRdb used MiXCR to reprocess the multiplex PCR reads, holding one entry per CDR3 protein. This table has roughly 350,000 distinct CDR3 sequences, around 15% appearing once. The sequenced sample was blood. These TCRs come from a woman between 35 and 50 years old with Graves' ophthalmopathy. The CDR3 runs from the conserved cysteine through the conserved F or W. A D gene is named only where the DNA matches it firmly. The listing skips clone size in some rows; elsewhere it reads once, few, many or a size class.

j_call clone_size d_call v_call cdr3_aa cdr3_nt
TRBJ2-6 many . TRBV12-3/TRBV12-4 CASSLWGPNKSGANVLTF TGTGCCAGCAGTTTATGGGGCCCAAACAAGTCTGGGGCCAACGTCCTGACTTTC
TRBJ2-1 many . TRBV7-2 CASSLFGTADEQFF TGTGCCAGCAGCTTATTCGGAACGGCTGATGAGCAGTTCTTC
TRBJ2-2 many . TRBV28 CASRGGTAWTGELFF TGTGCCAGCAGGGGGGGGACAGCTTGGACCGGGGAGCTGTTTTTT
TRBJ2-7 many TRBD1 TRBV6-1 CASSLEAGGTYEQYF TGTGCCAGCAGTTTAGAGGCAGGGGGTACCTACGAGCAGTACTTC
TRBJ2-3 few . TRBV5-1 CASSSATTTDTQYF TGCGCCAGCAGCTCAGCGACCACCACAGATACGCAGTATTTT
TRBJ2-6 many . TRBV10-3 CAISEQPAGANVLTF TGTGCCATCAGTGAGCAACCGGCTGGGGCCAACGTCCTGACTTTC
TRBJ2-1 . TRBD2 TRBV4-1 CASSQPGLANYNEQFF TGCGCCAGCAGCCAACCCGGACTAGCGAACTACAATGAGCAGTTCTTC
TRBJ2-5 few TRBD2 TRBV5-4 CASSLGTRVQETQYF TGTGCCAGCAGCTTGGGGACTAGGGTACAAGAGACCCAGTACTTC
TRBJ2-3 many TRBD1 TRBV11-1 CASSLRGQRDTQYF TGTGCCAGCAGCTTGAGGGGGCAAAGAGATACGCAGTATTTT
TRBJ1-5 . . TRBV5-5 CASRRDHSNQPQHF TGTGCCAGCAGACGGGACCATAGCAATCAGCCCCAGCATTTT
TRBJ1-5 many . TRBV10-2 CASSKGQVRLDQPQHF TGCGCCAGCAGTAAAGGCCAGGTTCGTTTGGATCAGCCCCAGCATTTT
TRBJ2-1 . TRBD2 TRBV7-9 CASSLVGGVEQFF TGTGCCAGCAGCTTAGTCGGGGGGGTCGAGCAGTTCTTC
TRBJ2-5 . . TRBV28 CASSSVTYRGTKTQYF TGTGCCAGCAGTTCAGTGACTTACAGAGGTACGAAGACCCAGTACTTC
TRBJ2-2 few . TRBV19 CASRNRDKNTGELFF TGTGCCAGTAGAAACCGGGACAAGAACACCGGGGAGCTGTTTTTT
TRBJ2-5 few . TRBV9 CASERTAGGETQYF TGTGCCAGCGAAAGGACGGCAGGGGGGGAGACCCAGTACTTC
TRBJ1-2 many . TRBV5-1 CASSFQGMTNYGYTF TGCGCCAGCAGCTTCCAGGGTATGACTAACTATGGCTACACCTTC
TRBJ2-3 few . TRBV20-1 CSARDSSVSTDTQYF TGCAGTGCTAGAGATTCTAGCGTAAGCACAGATACGCAGTATTTT
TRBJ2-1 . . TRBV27 CASSLSARNEQFF TGTGCCAGCAGTTTATCTGCTAGGAATGAGCAGTTCTTC
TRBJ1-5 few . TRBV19 CASRAGQNSNQPQHF TGTGCCAGTAGGGCGGGACAAAATAGCAATCAGCCCCAGCATTTT
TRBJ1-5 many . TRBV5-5 CASSPDPSQPQHF TGTGCCAGCAGTCCGGACCCGTCTCAGCCCCAGCATTTT
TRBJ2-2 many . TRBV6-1 CASRPATGELFF TGTGCCAGCAGACCCGCCACCGGGGAGCTGTTTTTT
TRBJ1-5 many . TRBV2 CASSESGGENQPQHF TGTGCCAGCAGTGAGTCTGGGGGGGAAAATCAGCCCCAGCATTTT
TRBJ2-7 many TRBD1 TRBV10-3 CAIADRVDEQYF TGTGCCATCGCAGACAGGGTCGACGAGCAGTACTTC
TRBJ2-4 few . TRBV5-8 CASSPMGLKNIQYF TGTGCCAGCAGCCCGATGGGGCTAAAAAACATTCAGTACTTC
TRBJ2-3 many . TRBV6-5 CASSYFGVGKGGGTDTQYF TGTGCCAGCAGTTACTTCGGGGTTGGGAAGGGGGGGGGCACAGATACGCAGTATTTT
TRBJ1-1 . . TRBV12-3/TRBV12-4 CASSFLAPNTEAFF TGTGCCAGCAGTTTCCTCGCACCGAACACTGAAGCTTTCTTT
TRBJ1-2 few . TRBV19 CASSIVGATWEGYTF TGTGCCAGTAGTATAGTTGGGGCCACCTGGGAAGGCTACACCTTC
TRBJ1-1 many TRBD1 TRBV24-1 CATSPNDRGTEAFF TGTGCCACCTCCCCGAACGACAGGGGCACTGAAGCTTTCTTT
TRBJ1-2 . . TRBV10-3 CAIRGGTMDGYTF TGTGCCATCAGGGGGGGGACTATGGATGGCTACACCTTC
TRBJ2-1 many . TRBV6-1 CASIGQKSSYNEQFF TGTGCCAGCATTGGACAGAAGAGCTCCTACAATGAGCAGTTCTTC
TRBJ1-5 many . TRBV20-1 CSARSPTSNQPQHF TGCAGTGCTAGATCCCCGACAAGCAATCAGCCCCAGCATTTT
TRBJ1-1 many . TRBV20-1 CSARGTRVSTGEAFF TGCAGTGCTAGAGGGACTCGGGTCTCGACGGGTGAAGCTTTCTTT
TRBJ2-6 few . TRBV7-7 CASSAFPGPHSGANVLTF TGTGCTAGCAGCGCATTTCCGGGACCTCACTCTGGGGCCAACGTCCTGACTTTC
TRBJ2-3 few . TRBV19 CASSPRTAGSGDTQYF TGTGCCAGTAGTCCACGGACAGCCGGAAGTGGAGATACGCAGTATTTT
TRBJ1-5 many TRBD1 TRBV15 CATSRDLTGTGNNQPQHF TGTGCCACCAGCAGAGACCTCACGGGGACAGGGAACAATCAGCCCCAGCATTTT
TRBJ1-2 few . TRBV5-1 CASSLSGAAEGYTF TGCGCCAGCAGCTTGTCCGGGGCAGCGGAGGGCTACACCTTC
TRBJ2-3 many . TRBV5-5 CASSQNTVDTQYF TGTGCCAGCAGCCAAAACACCGTAGATACGCAGTATTTT
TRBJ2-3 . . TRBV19 CASSIGATATDTQYF TGTGCCAGTAGTATAGGTGCGACAGCCACAGATACGCAGTATTTT
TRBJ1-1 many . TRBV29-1 CSVEVWGMNTEAFF TGCAGCGTTGAAGTATGGGGAATGAACACTGAAGCTTTCTTT
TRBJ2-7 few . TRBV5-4 CASRASRVDEQYF TGTGCCAGCAGAGCGAGCAGGGTGGACGAGCAGTACTTC
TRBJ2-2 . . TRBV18 CASSPPRQATTGELFF TGTGCCAGCTCACCACCCCGACAGGCGACCACCGGGGAGCTGTTTTTT